The next 10 T cell receptor beta chains were all read from a single sample in a study of control samples from healthy donors and cancer patients. Profiling relied on immunoSEQ multiplex PCR, and the TCRdb table lists in-frame clones only, not all of them. The table includes around 100,000 clones, around 89% detected once. Sequencing used blood. These receptors all come from a woman in her seventies in good health.

The chain has TRBV30 and TRBJ2-2; TRBD1 or TRBD2 may be the D gene (5 bases each). CDR1 is GTSNPN and CDR2 is SVGIG in the germline V gene (reference sequence). V was clipped by 4 bases and J by 0 bases, with 15 bases between them. The CDR3 length is 16 residues. CDR3 coding DNA: TGTGCCTGGACCCCCAGGGAGCGGTCGAACACCGGGGAGCTGTTTTTT. Translating it yields CAWTPRERSNTGELFF. The whole variable domain, filled in from reference TRBV30 and TRBJ2-2, reads SQTIHQWPATLVQPVGSPLSLECTVEGTSNPNLYWYRQAAGRGLQLLFYSVGIGQISSEVPQNLSASRPQDRQFILSSKKLLLSDSGFYLCAWTPRERSNTGELFFGEGSRLTVL.

The chain joins TRBV7-3 to TRBJ1-5; 7 bases agree with TRBD1. Losses at the gene ends were 5 bases for V and 3 bases for J; bases not matched to a gene: 10. CDR3 length: 16 residues. Germline CDR1 reads SGHTA; CDR2 reads FQGTGA. In DNA form, the CDR3 reads TGTGCCAGCAGCCCCCAGGGCACAGGGGACAATCAGCCCCAGCATTTT. This translates into CASSPQGTGDNQPQHF.

This clone was counted a few times. The rearrangement joins TRBV19 to TRBJ1-5; TRBD1 is a possible D gene (5 bases). The CDR3 totals 16 residues. Germline CDR1 reads LNHDA; CDR2 reads SQIVND (reference sequence). V lost 3 bases and J 0 bases, leaving 12 bases between the germline ends. CDR3 sequence: CASSMGEGISNQPQHF. The CDR3 DNA follows: TGTGCCAGTAGTATGGGGGAGGGGATTAGCAATCAGCCCCAGCATTTT.

The J gene is TRBJ2-2, the V gene TRBV10-3; a possible D gene is TRBD2 (6 bases). Germline V CDR1 and CDR2: ENHRY, SYGVKD. This CDR3 comprises 14 residues. Trimming shortened V by 2 bases and J by 9 bases, and 13 bases separated the two germline ends. The CDR3, as DNA: TGTGCCATCAGTGAGGGGGGGAATAAGCGGGAGCTGTTTTTT. Its translation: CAISEGGNKRELFF.

The chain combines TRBV4-3 with TRBJ2-3; D is undetermined. V lost 3 bases, J lost 2 bases, and 18 bases lay in between. Germline V gene data show CDR1 as LGHNA and CDR2 as YSLEER. The length of the CDR3 is 17 residues. CDR3 amino acids: CASSQHVSAVPTDTQYF. In nucleotides, the CDR3 is TGCGCCAGCAGCCAGCACGTCTCTGCGGTACCCACAGATACGCAGTATTTT.

The gene calls are TRBV19 and TRBJ2-5; D is perhaps TRBD1 (6 bases). CDR1 and CDR2 from the germline V gene are LNHDA and SQIVND (reference sequence). This CDR3 comprises 13 residues. V dropped 5 bases and J dropped 3 bases, with 10 bases sitting between them. The CDR3 here is CASSQGRKETQYF. CDR3 coding DNA: TGTGCCAGTAGTCAGGGGCGAAAAGAGACCCAGTACTTC.

The chain couples TRBV7-4 to TRBJ1-3, with D perhaps matching TRBD1 (6 bases). Germline V gene data show CDR1 as SGHVT and CDR2 as SQSDAQ. V was cut by 5 bases and J by 0 bases, with 17 bases left in between. The CDR3 covers 17 residues. The CDR3 spells CASSLAPGHSSGNTIYF. In DNA, the CDR3 is TGTGCCAGCAGCCTCGCACCGGGACACTCCTCTGGAAACACCATATATTTT. Using reference TRBV7-4 and TRBJ1-3 for the parts outside the CDR3, the full variable domain is GAGVSQSPRYKVAKRGRDVALRCDSISGHVTLYWYRQTLGQGSEVLTYSQSDAQRDKSGRPSGRFSAERPERSVSTLKIQRTEQGDSAVYLCASSLAPGHSSGNTIYFGEGSWLTVV.

V and J are TRBV7-2 and TRBJ2-7, with D possibly called TRBD1 or TRBD2 (6 bases each). V was pared by 5 bases and J by 7 bases, with 15 bases between. This CDR3 is built from 13 residues. Germline CDR1 and CDR2: SGHTA and FQGNSA. CDR3 protein: CASSQLGAGEQYF. CDR3 in DNA: TGTGCCAGCAGCCAACTGGGGGCGGGAGAGCAGTACTTC.

The chain recombines TRBV9 with TRBJ2-1, with TRBD2 matching over 9 bases. This CDR3 has 14 amino acids. V dropped 4 bases and J dropped 6; count of bases not matched to a gene: 5. Germline V gives CDR1 SGDLS, CDR2 YYNGEE. The CDR3 coding sequence is TGTGCCAGCAGCCGTAGCGGGAGATTCAATGAGCAGTTCTTC. It is translated as CASSRSGRFNEQFF.

The gene calls are TRBV9 and TRBJ1-3; 8 positions agree with TRBD1. The CDR3 runs 15 residues. The trim removed 4 bases at V and 6 bases at J, leaving 9 bases unmatched. Looked up from germline, CDR1 is SGDLS and CDR2 is YYNGEE. The CDR3 DNA follows: TGTGCCAGCAGCTCCGACGGACAGGGTTTAAACACCATATATTTT. Its protein product is CASSSDGQGLNTIYF.